Below are 18 T cell receptor beta chains sequenced from a single sample in a study of OX40 agonist ivuxolimab in advanced cancers. This table comes from immunoSEQ multiplex PCR, and its TCRdb copy is limited to in-frame clones, with some not included. The sample carries more than 50,000 clones, about 87% recorded once. The material sequenced was CD4+ or CD8+ T cells sorted from blood, taken in a trial of the OX40 agonist ivuxolimab. Receptor source: an adult with an advanced solid tumor such as melanoma, head and neck, liver or kidney cancer.

Only a few counts were recorded for this clone. This chain connects TRBV20-1 to TRBJ2-3; D remains unclear. The CDR3 has 10 residues. Trimming took 2 bases from V and 4 from J, leaving 1 base between them. CDR1 DFQATT and CDR2 SNEGSKA come from the germline V gene (reference sequence). CDR3 amino acids: CSARPDTQYF. DNA for the CDR3: TGCAGTGCTAGACCAGATACGCAGTATTTT.

This rearrangement joins TRBV6-5 to TRBJ1-3; 9 nucleotides agree with TRBD1. Germline CDR1 reads MNHEY; CDR2 reads SVGAGI. The CDR3 totals 13 residues. J gave up 7 bases and V 2 bases, and 0 bases lay outside the gene matches. The CDR3 nucleotides are TGTGCCAGCAGTTACGGACAGGGGAACACCATATATTTT. Protein: CASSYGQGNTIYF.

J is TRBJ1-5 and V is TRBV6-6; no definite D call. This CDR3 has 16 amino acids. The germline gives CDR1 MNHNY, CDR2 SVGAGI (reference sequence). Between the trimmed V and J ends, which lost 0 bases and 3 bases, there was a span of 12 bases. This CDR3 is CASSYSQAFINQPQHF. The CDR3 bases are TGTGCCAGCAGTTACTCGCAGGCCTTTATCAATCAGCCCCAGCATTTT.

The chain is built from TRBV18 and TRBJ1-1, with D possibly being TRBD1 (6 bases). With 3 bases removed from V and 4 bases from J, the gap between germline ends came to 15 bases. Germline V lookup: CDR1 KGHSH, CDR2 LQKENI. This CDR3 contains 15 residues. The CDR3 nucleotides read TGTGCCAGCTCACCCCGAGAGGGGGGCGGCACTGAAGCTTTCTTT. Protein product: CASSPREGGGTEAFF.

In regard to this clone: This specimen includes other DNA sequences encoding the same CDR3. The genes are TRBV11-1 and TRBJ2-5; 12 nucleotides agree with TRBD2. This CDR3 is built from 15 residues. Germline V CDR1 and CDR2: SGHAT, FQDESV (reference sequence). The ends lost 6 bases at V and 2 bases at J; junction bases unmatched: 4. CDR3 amino acids: CASRQTSGGQETQYF. DNA for the CDR3: TGTGCCAGCAGACAGACTAGCGGGGGACAAGAGACCCAGTACTTC.

The rearrangement uses TRBV19 and TRBJ2-3; TRBD2 matches 8 bases. Germline V gene sequence: CDR1 LNHDA, CDR2 SQIVND (reference sequence). Trimming cost V 5 bases and J 0 bases; bases outside gene matches: 16. The CDR3 sequence is 19 residues long. The CDR3 coding sequence is TGTGCCAGTAGTCGCGGTCATGGCGGGGGGTTACCTAGCACAGATACGCAGTATTTT. Its translation: CASSRGHGGGLPSTDTQYF.

The chain employs TRBV25-1 and TRBJ1-4, with 8 nucleotides matching TRBD1. Trimming cost V 5 bases and J 7 bases; bases outside gene matches: 9. CDR1 MGHDK and CDR2 SYGVNS come from the germline V gene. The CDR3 is 15 amino acids. The CDR3 DNA is TGTGCCAGCAGTCTCCTGGACAGGGATGTTGAAAAACTGTTTTTT. Its translation: CASSLLDRDVEKLFF.

The CDR3 DNA reads TGTGCCAGCAGCATTACTAGCGGAAGTAACACCGGGGAGCTGTTTTTT. Its translation: CASSITSGSNTGELFF. The rearrangement uses TRBV7-8 and TRBJ2-2; 8 bases are shared with TRBD2. The CDR3 length is 16 residues. Germline V CDR1 and CDR2: SGHVS, FQNEAQ. J lost 2 bases, V lost 5 bases, and 7 bases had no gene match.

The genes are TRBV6-4 and TRBJ1-1; TRBD1 matches 11 bases. Germline-derived CDR1 and CDR2 are MRHNA and SNTAGT. Trimming removed 0 bases from V and 1 base from J; junction bases left unmatched: 4. The CDR3 sequence is 17 residues long. The CDR3 sequence is CASSDSRTGGRNTEAFF. The CDR3 region has the DNA TGTGCCAGCAGTGACTCCCGGACAGGGGGCAGGAACACTGAAGCTTTCTTT.

The V call is TRBV11-2, the J call TRBJ1-3; D gene unclear. The CDR3 runs 17 residues. The V gene lost 5 bases and the J gene lost 0 bases, with 17 bases spanning the gap. Germline assignment: CDR1 SGHAT and CDR2 FQNNGV. The chain's CDR3 is CASSPEEGGYSGNTIYF. CDR3 DNA: TGTGCCAGCAGCCCTGAGGAGGGCGGTTACTCTGGAAACACCATATATTTT.

The V gene is TRBV5-1, the J gene TRBJ1-3, with D possibly TRBD1 on 5 matching bases. V shed 0 bases and J shed 0 bases, with 10 bases lying between them. The CDR3 has 16 amino acids. Germline CDR1 reads SGHRS; CDR2 reads YFSETQ. CDR3 protein: CASSLGDGNSGNTIYF. The CDR3 DNA follows: TGCGCCAGCAGCTTGGGGGACGGAAACTCTGGAAACACCATATATTTT.

The chain has TRBV6-6 and TRBJ2-7; tentatively, D is TRBD1 (6 bases). From germline, CDR1 is MNHNY and CDR2 SVGAGI (reference sequence). The CDR3 runs to 13 residues. V lost 6 bases to trimming and J lost 2 bases, with 11 bases between them. CDR3 coding DNA: TGTGCCAGCAGCCCCAGGGGAACCTACGAGCAGTACGTC. Its translation is CASSPRGTYEQYV.

V usage is TRBV7-8 and J usage is TRBJ1-1; TRBD1 matches 11 bases. Germline V gives CDR1 SGHVS, CDR2 FQNEAQ. The CDR3 runs 16 residues. J gave up 4 bases and V 2 bases, and 6 bases lay outside the gene matches. In DNA, the CDR3 is TGTGCCAGCAGCTTACGGACAGGGGGCGCGACCACTGAAGCTTTCTTT. It specifies CASSLRTGGATTEAFF.

The chain links TRBV4-1 to TRBJ2-1; TRBD2 is a possible D gene (6 bases). V lost 1 base to trimming and J lost 0 bases, with 7 bases between them. This CDR3 has 15 residues. Germline V gene lookup returns CDR1 MGHRA and CDR2 YSYEKL. CDR3 protein: CASSQVAVSYNEQFF. The CDR3 DNA reads as TGCGCCAGCAGCCAAGTAGCGGTCTCCTACAATGAGCAGTTCTTC.

The chain joins TRBV4-2 to TRBJ2-1; 8 nucleotides agree with TRBD2. CDR3 length equals 14 residues. Germline CDR1 reads LGHNA; CDR2 reads YNFKEQ. Germline trimming cut 1 base from V and 9 bases from J; bases unmatched to any gene: 5. This CDR3 is CASSQALAGLEQFF. The CDR3 coding sequence is TGTGCCAGCAGCCAAGCCTTAGCGGGACTTGAGCAGTTCTTC.

This chain connects TRBV7-9 to TRBJ1-1; D is possibly TRBD1 (5 bases). The CDR3 extends over 15 amino acids. Trimming pared 2 bases from V and 0 bases from J, leaving 10 bases between. The germline V gene has CDR1 SEHNR and CDR2 FQNEAQ (reference sequence). The CDR3 DNA is TGTGCCAGCAGCTTATACGAGGGGATGAACACTGAAGCTTTCTTT. It specifies CASSLYEGMNTEAFF.

The V gene is TRBV28, the J gene TRBJ2-3; TRBD1 agrees at 10 bases. Trimming at V came to 5 bases and at J to 6 bases, leaving 11 bases not matched to a gene. The CDR3 is 16 amino acids. CDR1 and CDR2 (germline): MDHEN, SYDVKM. CDR3 bases: TGTGCCAGCAGTGGACAGGGGGTGGGGATATCGGATACGCAGTATTTT. Translated: CASSGQGVGISDTQYF.

This clone has just one count. The J gene is TRBJ2-2, the V gene TRBV7-9, with a weak D call TRBD1 (5 bases). The CDR3 consists of 13 residues. The ends were cut back, 3 bases at V and 3 bases at J, with 5 bases in the middle. Germline values: CDR1 SEHNR, CDR2 FQNEAQ (reference sequence). DNA of the CDR3: TGTGCCAGCAGCTTCAGGGACACCGGGGAGCTGTTTTTT. It codes for CASSFRDTGELFF.